This T cell receptor (beta chain) was retrieved from a study of cytomegalovirus exposure and HLA in healthy donors. Some clones are missing from TCRdb's copy, which holds only in-frame ones; the method was immunoSEQ multiplex PCR. The top ten hold 1.7% of the sample, which has more than 60,000 clones, around 89% seen once. CDR1 KGHSH and CDR2 LQKENI come from the germline V gene. The CDR3 contains 13 residues. V shed 3 bases and J shed 5 bases, with 8 bases lying between them. The chain links TRBV18 to TRBJ1-5; TRBD1 might be the D (5 bases). Material: PBMCs. This TCR derives from a woman between 18 and 30 years old in good health and CMV-seronegative. This CDR3 reads CASSPSGDQPQHF. The CDR3 DNA sequence: TGTGCCAGCTCACCCTCGGGGGATCAGCCCCAGCATTTT.